This TCR beta chain originates from a study of blood T cell repertoires in COVID-19. Study as a whole: Sites in the United States, Italy and Spain provided acute and convalescent COVID-19 samples. PBMCs, B-cell-depleted T cells, or T cells were the source of the cDNA or gDNA that made up the material.

This clone has more than one count but fewer than ten. Germline V lookup: CDR1 SGHRS, CDR2 YFSETQ. The V end lost 0 bases, the J end lost 8 bases, and 21 bases lay between the germline ends. The CDR3 has 17 amino acids. In the original workflow: Nucleated cell number was recorded as an estimate derived from reference gene primer amplification. The assay was immunoSEQ multiplex PCR, and TCRdb's table has in-frame clones only and misses some. For V, J and clone size, that table is used; D and trimming come from the DNA. The table shows roughly 100,000 clones, with around four fifths occurring only once.

This TCR came from a man aged 55 to 70 with acute or convalescent COVID-19. The sample comprised peripheral blood. The chain employs TRBV5-1 and TRBJ2-1, with D maybe TRBD2 (5 bases). CDR3 in amino acids: CASSLASSADPVDEQFF. CDR3 nucleotides: TGCGCCAGCAGCTTGGCGTCGTCAGCGGACCCGGTGGATGAGCAGTTCTTC. The full variable domain, in which reference TRBV5-1 and TRBJ2-1 provide the parts outside the CDR3, is KAGVTQTPRYLIKTRGQQVTLSCSPISGHRSVSWYQQTPGQGLQFLFEYFSETQRNKGNFPGRFSGRQFSNSRSEMNVSTLELGDSALYLCASSLASSADPVDEQFFGPGTRLTVL.